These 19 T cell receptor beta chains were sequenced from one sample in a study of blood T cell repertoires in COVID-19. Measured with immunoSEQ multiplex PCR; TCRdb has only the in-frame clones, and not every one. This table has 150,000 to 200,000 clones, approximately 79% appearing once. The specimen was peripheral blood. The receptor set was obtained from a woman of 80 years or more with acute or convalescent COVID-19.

The CDR3 loop is CASSMDSLSYNEQFF. The CDR3 bases are TGTGCCAGCAGCATGGACTCACTCTCCTACAATGAGCAGTTCTTC. The chain joins TRBV7-2 to TRBJ2-1; D may be TRBD2 (5 bases). The CDR3 sequence is 15 residues long. The germline V gene encodes CDR1 SGHTA and CDR2 FQGNSA. The germline V and J ends were trimmed by 5 bases and 0 bases, with 11 bases remaining between them.

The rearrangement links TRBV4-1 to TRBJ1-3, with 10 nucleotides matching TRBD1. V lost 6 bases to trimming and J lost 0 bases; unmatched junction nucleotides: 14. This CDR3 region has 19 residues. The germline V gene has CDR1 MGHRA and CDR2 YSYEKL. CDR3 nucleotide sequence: TGCGCCAGCAGTCTCGATCCGGGACAGGGGACTCTCTCTGGAAACACCATATATTTT. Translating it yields CASSLDPGQGTLSGNTIYF.

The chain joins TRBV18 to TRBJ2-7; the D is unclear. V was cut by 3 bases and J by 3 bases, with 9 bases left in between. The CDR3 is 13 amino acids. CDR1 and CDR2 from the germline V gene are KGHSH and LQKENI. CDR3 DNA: TGTGCCAGCTCACCTCCTTTCGGCTACGAGCAGTACTTC. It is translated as CASSPPFGYEQYF. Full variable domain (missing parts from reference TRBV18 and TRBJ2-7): NAGVMQNPRHLVRRRGQEARLRCSPMKGHSHVYWYRQLPEEGLKFMVYLQKENIIDESGMPKERFSAEFPKEGPSILRIQQVVRGDSAAYFCASSPPFGYEQYFGPGTRLTVT.

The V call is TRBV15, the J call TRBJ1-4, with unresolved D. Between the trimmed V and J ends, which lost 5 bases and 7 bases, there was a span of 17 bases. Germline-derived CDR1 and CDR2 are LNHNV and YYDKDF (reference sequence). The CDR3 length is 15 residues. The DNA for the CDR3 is TGTGCCACCAGCCGTAGTGACACGGCGGGTGAAAAACTGTTTTTT. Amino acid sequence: CATSRSDTAGEKLFF. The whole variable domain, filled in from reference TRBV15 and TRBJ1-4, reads DAMVIQNPRYQVTQFGKPVTLSCSQTLNHNVMYWYQQKSSQAPKLLFHYYDKDFNNEADTPDNFQSRRPNTSFCFLDIRSPGLGDTAMYLCATSRSDTAGEKLFFGSGTQLSVL.

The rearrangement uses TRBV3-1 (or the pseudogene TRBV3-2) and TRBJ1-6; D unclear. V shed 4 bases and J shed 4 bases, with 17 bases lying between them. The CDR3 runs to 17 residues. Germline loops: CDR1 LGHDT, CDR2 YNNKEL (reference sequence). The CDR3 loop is CASSLYTGRAYNSPLHF. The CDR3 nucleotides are TGTGCCAGCAGCCTCTACACGGGGAGGGCGTATAATTCACCCCTCCACTTT.

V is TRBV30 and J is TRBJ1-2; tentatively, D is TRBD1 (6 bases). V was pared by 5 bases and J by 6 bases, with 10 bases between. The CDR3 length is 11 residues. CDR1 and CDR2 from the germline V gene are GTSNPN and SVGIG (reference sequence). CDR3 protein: CAWRGANGYTF. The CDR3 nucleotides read TGTGCCTGGCGGGGGGCAAATGGCTACACCTTC.

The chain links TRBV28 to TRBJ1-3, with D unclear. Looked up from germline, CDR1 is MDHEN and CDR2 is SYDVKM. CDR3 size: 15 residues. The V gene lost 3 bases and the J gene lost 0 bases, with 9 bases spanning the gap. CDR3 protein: CASSFQDGSGNTIYF. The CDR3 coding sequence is TGTGCCAGCAGTTTTCAGGATGGCTCTGGAAACACCATATATTTT.

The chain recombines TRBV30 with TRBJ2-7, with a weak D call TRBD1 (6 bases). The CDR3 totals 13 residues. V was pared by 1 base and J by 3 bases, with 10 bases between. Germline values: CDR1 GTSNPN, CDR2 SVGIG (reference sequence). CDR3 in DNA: TGTGCCTGGAGTGCGGGACACCTCTACGAGCAGTACTTC. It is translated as CAWSAGHLYEQYF.

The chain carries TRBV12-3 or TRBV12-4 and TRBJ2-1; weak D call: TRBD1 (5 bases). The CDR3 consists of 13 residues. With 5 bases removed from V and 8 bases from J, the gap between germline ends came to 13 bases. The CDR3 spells CASSLWGDDEQFF. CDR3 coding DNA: TGTGCCAGCAGTCTCTGGGGCGACGATGAGCAGTTCTTC.

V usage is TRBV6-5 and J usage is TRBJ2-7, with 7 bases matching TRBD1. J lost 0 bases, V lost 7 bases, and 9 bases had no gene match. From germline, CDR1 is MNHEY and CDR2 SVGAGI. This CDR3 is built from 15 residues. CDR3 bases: TGTGCCAGCAAGACCCGTCGGGACAGCTCCTACGAGCAGTACTTC. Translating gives CASKTRRDSSYEQYF.

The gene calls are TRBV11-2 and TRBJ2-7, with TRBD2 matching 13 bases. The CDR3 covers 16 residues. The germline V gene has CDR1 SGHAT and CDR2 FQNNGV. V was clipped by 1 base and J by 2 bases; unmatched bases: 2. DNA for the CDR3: TGTGCCAGCAGCTTAGGACTAGCGGGGGGCACCTACGAGCAGTACTTC. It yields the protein CASSLGLAGGTYEQYF.

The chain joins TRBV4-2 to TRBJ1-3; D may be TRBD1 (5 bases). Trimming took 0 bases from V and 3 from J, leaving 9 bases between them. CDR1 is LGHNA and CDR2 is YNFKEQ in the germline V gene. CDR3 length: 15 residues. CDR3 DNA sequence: TGTGCCAGCAGCCAAGATATGGGGGGTGGAAACACCATATATTTT. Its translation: CASSQDMGGGNTIYF.

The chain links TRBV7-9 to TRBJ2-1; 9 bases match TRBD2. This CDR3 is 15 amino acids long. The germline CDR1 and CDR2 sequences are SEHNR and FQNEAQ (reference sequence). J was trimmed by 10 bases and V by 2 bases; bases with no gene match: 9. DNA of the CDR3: TGTGCCAGCAGCTTAAATCGTCAGCGGGAGGTAGAGCAGTTCTTC. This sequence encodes CASSLNRQREVEQFF.

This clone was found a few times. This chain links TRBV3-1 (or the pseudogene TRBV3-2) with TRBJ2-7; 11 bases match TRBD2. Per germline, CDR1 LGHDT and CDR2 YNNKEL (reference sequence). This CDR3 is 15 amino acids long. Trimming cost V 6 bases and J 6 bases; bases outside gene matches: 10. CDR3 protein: CASRSTSGRRGEQYF. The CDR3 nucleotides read TGTGCCAGCAGGTCTACTAGCGGGAGACGGGGCGAGCAGTACTTC.

CDR3 sequence: CASSPSGGSYNEQFF. The CDR3 bases are TGCGCCAGCAGCCCCTCGGGCGGGAGCTACAATGAGCAGTTCTTC. This rearrangement joins TRBV5-1 to TRBJ2-1; 7 bases map to TRBD2. V dropped 4 bases and J dropped 3; count of bases not matched to a gene: 7. Germline CDR1 reads SGHRS; CDR2 reads YFSETQ. This CDR3 is 15 amino acids long. Using reference TRBV5-1 and TRBJ2-1 for the parts outside the CDR3, the full variable domain is KAGVTQTPRYLIKTRGQQVTLSCSPISGHRSVSWYQQTPGQGLQFLFEYFSETQRNKGNFPGRFSGRQFSNSRSEMNVSTLELGDSALYLCASSPSGGSYNEQFFGPGTRLTVL.

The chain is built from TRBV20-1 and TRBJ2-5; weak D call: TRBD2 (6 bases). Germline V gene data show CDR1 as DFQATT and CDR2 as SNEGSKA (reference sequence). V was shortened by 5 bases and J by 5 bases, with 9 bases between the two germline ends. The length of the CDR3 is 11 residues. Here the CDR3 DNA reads TGCAGTGCTGGGGGGTTTGAGACCCAGTACTTC. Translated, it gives CSAGGFETQYF.

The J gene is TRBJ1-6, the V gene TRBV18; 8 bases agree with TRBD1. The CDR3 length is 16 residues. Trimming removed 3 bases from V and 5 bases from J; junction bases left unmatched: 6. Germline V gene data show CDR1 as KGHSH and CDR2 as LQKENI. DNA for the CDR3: TGTGCCAGCTCACCCGCAGGGGGCCTTGATAATTCACCCCTCCACTTT. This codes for CASSPAGGLDNSPLHF. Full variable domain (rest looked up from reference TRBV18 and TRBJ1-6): NAGVMQNPRHLVRRRGQEARLRCSPMKGHSHVYWYRQLPEEGLKFMVYLQKENIIDESGMPKERFSAEFPKEGPSILRIQQVVRGDSAAYFCASSPAGGLDNSPLHFGNGTRLTVT.

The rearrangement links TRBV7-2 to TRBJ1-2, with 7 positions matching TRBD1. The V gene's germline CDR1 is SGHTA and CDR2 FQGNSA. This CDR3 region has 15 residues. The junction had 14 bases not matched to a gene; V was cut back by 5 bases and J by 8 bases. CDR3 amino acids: CASSHSGTETAGYTF. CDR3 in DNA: TGTGCCAGCAGCCACTCCGGGACAGAGACGGCCGGCTACACCTTC.

The CDR3 DNA follows: TGTGCCAGCAGCCCAGGAGGAGGGCGAAACACCATATATTTT. It yields the protein CASSPGGGRNTIYF. This chain uses TRBV11-3 with TRBJ1-3; no clear D. Germline CDR1 is SGHNT and CDR2 is YENEEA. The CDR3 loop spans 14 amino acids. Trimming stripped 5 bases from V and 5 bases from J, with 13 bases between.